This TCR beta chain was sequenced for a study of cytomegalovirus exposure and HLA in healthy donors. For the study at large: Early on, a data release was issued that held 80 million to 90 million unique TCRs from HLA-typed donors.

Study results and limitations: Within an earlier analysis, most TCR beta V segments proved productive either about 90% or about 30% of the time. The only immune exposure information that was available was CMV serostatus.

The V gene end was trimmed by 5 bases and the J gene end by 5 bases; junction bases not matched to a gene: 12. This CDR3 is 17 amino acids long. Germline CDR1 SGHAT, CDR2 FQNNGV. 13 Jbeta primers and 60 Vbeta primers were used for the PCR. TCRdb's copy holds only in-frame clones and misses some; the assay was immunoSEQ multiplex PCR. The sample contains 120,000 or so clones, 70% to 85% of which appear only once. Healthy bone marrow donors supplied every sample. A note on this clone: The antigen is undetermined.

The sample consisted of PBMCs. J is TRBJ2-1 and V is TRBV11-2; TRBD2 matches 10 bases. The clonotype originates from a man aged 18 to 30 in good health and CMV-seropositive. The CDR3 DNA sequence: TGTGCCAGCAGCATCGCCCCAAGGACTAGCGGCAACAATGAGCAGTTCTTC. It codes for CASSIAPRTSGNNEQFF.